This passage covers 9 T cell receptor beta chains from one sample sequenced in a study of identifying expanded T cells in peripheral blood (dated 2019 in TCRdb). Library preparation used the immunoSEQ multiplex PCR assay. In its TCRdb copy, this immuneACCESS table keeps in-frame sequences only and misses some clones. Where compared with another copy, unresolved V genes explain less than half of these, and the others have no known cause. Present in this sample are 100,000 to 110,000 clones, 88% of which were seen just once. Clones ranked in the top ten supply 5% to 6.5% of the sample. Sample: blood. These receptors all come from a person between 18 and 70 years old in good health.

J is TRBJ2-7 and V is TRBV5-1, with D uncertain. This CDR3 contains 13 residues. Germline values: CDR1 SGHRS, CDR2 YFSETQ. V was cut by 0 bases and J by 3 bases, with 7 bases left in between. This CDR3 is CASSLGFGYEQYF. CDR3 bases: TGCGCCAGCAGCTTGGGTTTCGGCTACGAGCAGTACTTC.

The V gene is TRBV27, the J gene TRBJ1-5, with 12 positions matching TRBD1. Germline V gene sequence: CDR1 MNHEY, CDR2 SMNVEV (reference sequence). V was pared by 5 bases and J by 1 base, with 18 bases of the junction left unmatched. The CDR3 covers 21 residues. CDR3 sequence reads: CASSPIKGTGGMGVSNQPQHF. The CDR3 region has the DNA TGTGCCAGCAGTCCCATTAAGGGGACAGGGGGCATGGGAGTCAGCAATCAGCCCCAGCATTTT.

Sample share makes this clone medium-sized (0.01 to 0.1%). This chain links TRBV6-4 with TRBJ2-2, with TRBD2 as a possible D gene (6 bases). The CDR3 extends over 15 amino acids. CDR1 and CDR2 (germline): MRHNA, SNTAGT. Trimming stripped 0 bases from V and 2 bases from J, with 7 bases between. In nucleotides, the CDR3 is TGTGCCAGCAGTGACTCGGGGACTAACACCGGGGAGCTGTTTTTT. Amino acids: CASSDSGTNTGELFF.

The CDR3 sequence: CASSPAEEQFF. In DNA form, the CDR3 reads TGTGCCAGCTCACCTGCGGAGGAGCAGTTCTTC. The V and J genes are TRBV18 and TRBJ2-1; D gene unclear. Germline V lookup: CDR1 KGHSH, CDR2 LQKENI. V dropped 3 bases and J dropped 10 bases, with 7 bases sitting between them. This CDR3 has 11 amino acids.

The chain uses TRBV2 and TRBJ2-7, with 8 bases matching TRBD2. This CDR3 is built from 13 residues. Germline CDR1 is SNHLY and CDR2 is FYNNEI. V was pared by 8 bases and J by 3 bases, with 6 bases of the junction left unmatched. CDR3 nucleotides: TGTGCCAGCGGGACTAGTCTTTTCTACGAGCAGTACTTC. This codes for CASGTSLFYEQYF.

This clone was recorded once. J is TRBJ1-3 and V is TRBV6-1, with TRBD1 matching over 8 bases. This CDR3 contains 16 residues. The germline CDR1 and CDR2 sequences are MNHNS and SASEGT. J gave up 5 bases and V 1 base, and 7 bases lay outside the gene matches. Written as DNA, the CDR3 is TGTGCCAGCAGTGAAGTCCCCAGGGGGCTGAGAAACACCATATATTTT. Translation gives CASSEVPRGLRNTIYF.

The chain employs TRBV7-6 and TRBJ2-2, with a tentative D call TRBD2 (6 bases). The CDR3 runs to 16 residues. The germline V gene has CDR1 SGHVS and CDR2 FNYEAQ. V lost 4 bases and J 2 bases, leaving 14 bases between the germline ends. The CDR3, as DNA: TGTGCCAGCAGCTGGGGGAGCGGGCTAAACACCGGGGAGCTGTTTTTT. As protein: CASSWGSGLNTGELFF.

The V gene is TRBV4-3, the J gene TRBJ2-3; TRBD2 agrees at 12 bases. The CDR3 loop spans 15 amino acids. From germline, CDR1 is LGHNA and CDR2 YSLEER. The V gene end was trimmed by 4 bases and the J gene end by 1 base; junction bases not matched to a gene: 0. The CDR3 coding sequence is TGCGCCAGCAGCCGACTAGCGGGAGGCACAGATACGCAGTATTTT. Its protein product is CASSRLAGGTDTQYF.

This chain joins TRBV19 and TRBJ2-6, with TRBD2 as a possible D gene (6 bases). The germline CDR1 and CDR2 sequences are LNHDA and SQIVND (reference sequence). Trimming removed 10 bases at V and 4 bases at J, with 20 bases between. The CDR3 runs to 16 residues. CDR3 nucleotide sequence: TGTGCCACTCCCGGTGCCCGGGGGTGGGGGGCCAACGTCCTGACTTTC. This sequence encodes CATPGARGWGANVLTF.